These 5 T cell receptor beta chains originate from one sample sequenced in a study of blood T cell repertoires in COVID-19. Measured with immunoSEQ multiplex PCR; TCRdb has only the in-frame clones, and not every one. The sample lists some 11,000 clones, 70% to 90% seen once, with around 25% in the top ten. Sequenced input: peripheral blood. These receptors were collected from a young man with active or convalescent COVID-19.

This clone has only a few counts. The V gene is TRBV7-9, the J gene TRBJ2-3, with 14 bases that match TRBD2. V lost 10 bases and J lost 2; bases outside the gene matches: 11. CDR3 length: 17 residues. The V gene's germline CDR1 is SEHNR and CDR2 FQNEAQ (reference sequence). The CDR3 nucleotides read TGTGCCACCCAGCTAGGGGGACTAGCGGGGGTCACAGATACGCAGTATTTT. Encoded protein: CATQLGGLAGVTDTQYF.

The chain employs TRBV5-6 and TRBJ1-2; unclear D gene. Germline CDR1 and CDR2: SGHDT and YYEEEE. The CDR3 is made up of 13 amino acids. V was shortened by 0 bases and J by 8 bases, with 11 bases between the two germline ends. CDR3 region: CASSLGQNGGYTF. Here the CDR3 DNA reads TGTGCCAGCAGCTTGGGTCAGAATGGCGGCTACACCTTC.

The chain recombines TRBV9 with TRBJ2-3; tentative D call: TRBD2 (5 bases). CDR3 length equals 15 residues. The ends were cut back, 3 bases at V and 1 base at J, with 12 bases in the middle. Germline lookup yields CDR1 SGDLS and CDR2 YYNGEE. CDR3 in DNA: TGTGCCAGCAGCGCTGGTCTCGGGGGCACAGATACGCAGTATTTT. Its protein is CASSAGLGGTDTQYF.

V is TRBV4-2 and J is TRBJ2-5, with TRBD2 matching over 15 bases. Germline loops: CDR1 LGHNA, CDR2 YNFKEQ. The CDR3 spans 17 residues. The ends lost 4 bases at V and 4 bases at J; junction bases unmatched: 7. The CDR3 loop reads CASSRPGLAGGSETQYF. The CDR3, as DNA: TGTGCCAGCAGCCGACCCGGACTAGCGGGGGGGTCAGAGACCCAGTACTTC.

CDR3 coding DNA: TGTGCCACAAGGATTCAGGGGGAACTCACTGAAGCTTTCTTT. Its translation is CATRIQGELTEAFF. The V gene is TRBV15, the J gene TRBJ1-1, with 7 bases lining up with TRBD1. The V gene end was trimmed by 9 bases and the J gene end by 4 bases; junction bases not matched to a gene: 11. CDR1 LNHNV and CDR2 YYDKDF come from the germline V gene (reference sequence). CDR3 length equals 14 residues.